Below, 18 T cell receptor beta chains from the same sample are listed, as sequenced in a study of blood T cells in healthy people across ages. Through a sample-barcoded 5' primer and a J-beta primer mix, a second PCR was run for roughly 7 to 12 cycles. From the 5' RACE reads, TCRdb called clonotypes with MiXCR, one entry per CDR3 protein. The sample has about 770,000 distinct CDR3 sequences, under 45% seen once. What was sequenced was blood. Receptor source: a man aged 55 to 70 in good health.

This chain links TRBV6-5 with TRBJ2-1; D uncertain. TRBJ2-7 explains the end of the DNA better; the J call may be wrong. The CDR3 is 16 residues long. The germline V gene encodes CDR1 MNHEY and CDR2 SVGAGI. In nucleotides, the CDR3 is TGTGCCAGCAGTTCCATAATTCCGAGCTCCTACAATGAGCAGTACTTC. This translates into CASSSIIPSSYNEQYF.

The chain joins TRBV2 to TRBJ2-3; 7 bases match TRBD2. The CDR3 has 15 amino acids. Trimming at V came to 3 bases and at J to 3 bases, leaving 6 bases not matched to a gene. Germline V gives CDR1 SNHLY, CDR2 FYNNEI. The CDR3 loop reads CASSESGVMTDTQYF. In DNA form, the CDR3 reads TGTGCCAGCAGTGAGAGCGGGGTTATGACAGATACGCAGTATTTT.

The rearrangement links TRBV11-3 to TRBJ2-7; D unresolved. V lost 6 bases and J lost 0, with 15 bases in between. CDR1 SGHNT and CDR2 YENEEA come from the germline V gene. The CDR3 covers 15 residues. The CDR3 DNA follows: TGTGCCAGCAGACTTAGTTCAGGAAGCTCCTACGAGCAGTACTTC. Translated: CASRLSSGSSYEQYF.

The chain employs TRBV6-2 or TRBV6-3 and TRBJ2-5; 9 bases agree with TRBD2. Germline CDR1 and CDR2: MNHEY and SVGEGT. This CDR3 spans 15 amino acids. Unmatched junction bases numbered 11, after V lost 7 bases and J lost 5 bases. The CDR3 bases are TGTGCCAGCACGCGGGGGGGAGGATTTCGGGAGACCCAGTACTTC. It translates to CASTRGGGFRETQYF.

This clonotype came up once. V and J are TRBV20-1 and TRBJ2-3; 9 positions agree with TRBD2. Germline V lookup: CDR1 DFQATT, CDR2 SNEGSKA (reference sequence). This CDR3 comprises 15 residues. Trimming at V came to 6 bases and at J to 2 bases, leaving 9 bases not matched to a gene. This CDR3 is CSAGLPGLATDTQYF. For the CDR3, the DNA is TGCAGTGCGGGCCTACCGGGACTAGCCACAGATACGCAGTATTTT.

The chain joins TRBV3-1 to TRBJ2-3; D possibly uses TRBD1 or TRBD2 (6 bases each). CDR1 is LGHDT and CDR2 is YNNKEL in the germline V gene (reference sequence). The CDR3 has 16 amino acids. Trimming cost V 2 bases and J 2 bases, with 14 bases left between them. The DNA of the CDR3 is TGTGCCAGCAGCCAAAGGGGGGCAGTGAACACAGATACGCAGTATTTT. Residues: CASSQRGAVNTDTQYF.

Concerning this clonotype: Germline is not matched at one junction end, which may reflect a read error. This sequence joins TRBV6-2 or TRBV6-3 and TRBJ1-5, with no clear D. Germline V gene sequence: CDR1 MNHEY, CDR2 SVGEGT. The CDR3 covers 14 residues. CDR3 protein: CAGSYSTLGQPQHF. CDR3 sequence (DNA): TGTGCCGGCAGTTACTCGACATTGGGTCAGCCCCAGCATTTT.

The genes are TRBV6-2 or TRBV6-3 and TRBJ2-1; 10 bases match TRBD2. The CDR3 runs 15 residues. In germline, CDR1 is MNHEY, CDR2 SVGEGT. Trimming at V came to 6 bases and at J to 4 bases, leaving 6 bases not matched to a gene. The CDR3 bases are TGTGCCAGCAGGGATAGCGGGGGGCCTTACAATGAGCAGTTCTTC. It encodes CASRDSGGPYNEQFF.

This clonotype was observed at least ten times. An end of the junction does not agree with germline; a read error may underlie this. The chain couples TRBV5-1 to TRBJ2-7; D may be TRBD2 (7 bases). The germline V gene encodes CDR1 SGHRS and CDR2 YFSETQ. CDR3 length equals 15 residues. The CDR3 coding sequence is TGTGCCAGCAGCTTAGGGAGGGGGTCGAGCTACGAGCAGTACTTC. It codes for CASSLGRGSSYEQYF.

The chain has TRBV10-3 and TRBJ1-6; D may be TRBD1 (6 bases). This CDR3 is 15 amino acids long. Trimming pared 6 bases from V and 9 bases from J, leaving 18 bases between. Germline CDR1 ENHRY, CDR2 SYGVKD. As DNA, the CDR3 is TGTGCCATCAGGGAGGCGGAGACAGGCGGTTCACCCCTCCACTTT. Translating gives CAIREAETGGSPLHF.

The chain carries TRBV12-3 or TRBV12-4 and TRBJ1-2; 12 bases map to TRBD1. The CDR3 totals 17 residues. The V gene end was trimmed by 3 bases and the J gene end by 4 bases; junction bases not matched to a gene: 9. The CDR3 loop is CASSFGGQGAGVYGYTF. The CDR3 DNA sequence: TGTGCCAGCAGTTTCGGGGGACAGGGGGCTGGAGTCTATGGCTACACCTTC.

This rearrangement joins TRBV15 to TRBJ2-7; a possible D gene is TRBD1 (5 bases). V lost 4 bases and J 6 bases, leaving 16 bases between the germline ends. Germline lookup yields CDR1 LNHNV and CDR2 YYDKDF (reference sequence). The CDR3 has 14 amino acids. The CDR3 region is CATSTPRVLGEQYF. In nucleotides, the CDR3 is TGTGCCACCAGCACTCCCAGGGTTTTAGGCGAGCAGTACTTC.

This clonotype was counted a few times. This chain joins TRBV5-1 and TRBJ2-7, with D perhaps being TRBD1 or TRBD2 (5 bases each). This CDR3 spans 15 amino acids. Germline-derived CDR1 and CDR2 are SGHRS and YFSETQ. The V end lost 4 bases, the J end lost 3 bases, and 17 bases lay between the germline ends. The CDR3 is CASSPMGRNLYEQYF. The CDR3, as DNA: TGCGCCAGCAGCCCTATGGGACGGAACCTCTACGAGCAGTACTTC.

This clonotype was seen a handful of times. The V and J genes are TRBV29-1 and TRBJ2-7; no clear D. V shed 3 bases and J shed 6 bases, with 9 bases lying between them. The CDR3 has 11 amino acids. Germline CDR1 is SQVTM and CDR2 is ANQGSEA. This chain's CDR3 is CSVEFQVEQYF. CDR3 bases: TGCAGCGTTGAGTTCCAGGTCGAGCAGTACTTC.

The gene calls are TRBV6-5 and TRBJ1-2, with TRBD1 as a possible D gene (6 bases). V lost 8 bases and J lost 4, with 17 bases in between. The germline V gene has CDR1 MNHEY and CDR2 SVGAGI. The CDR3 runs to 14 residues. This chain's CDR3 is CASARGGEAYGYTF. As DNA, the CDR3 is TGTGCCAGCGCCCGCGGGGGCGAGGCCTATGGCTACACCTTC.

This clonotype occurred a few times. V usage is TRBV20-1 and J usage is TRBJ1-6, with D perhaps matching TRBD1 (5 bases). Looked up from germline, CDR1 is DFQATT and CDR2 is SNEGSKA (reference sequence). V was shortened by 6 bases and J by 9 bases, with 15 bases between the two germline ends. The CDR3 runs to 13 residues. This CDR3 is CSAPPQGLSPLHF. In nucleotides, the CDR3 is TGCAGTGCCCCCCCGCAGGGTCTTTCACCCCTCCACTTT.

This clonotype showed up just once. CDR3 nucleotides: TGTGCCACCAGACAGGGTATTAGCTCCTACAATGAGCAGTTCTTC. This sequence encodes CATRQGISSYNEQFF. J is TRBJ2-1 and V is TRBV28; TRBD1 matches at 7 bases. Germline values: CDR1 MDHEN, CDR2 SYDVKM. Losses at the gene ends were 10 bases for V and 0 bases for J; bases not matched to a gene: 9. The CDR3 extends over 15 amino acids.

This clonotype was seen repeatedly, ten times or more. A much larger clone differs from this one at a single base, so this may be a read error. This chain links TRBV9 with TRBJ2-1; the match to TRBD2 covers 11 bases. The J call may be in error: the DNA end matches TRBJ2-7 better. The CDR3 spans 17 residues. Germline V gene sequence: CDR1 SGDLS, CDR2 YYNGEE. The CDR3 DNA reads TGTGCCAGCAGCGTAGGGACCGGGACTAGCGGTTACAATGAGCAGTACTTC. This translates into CASSVGTGTSGYNEQYF.